A single T cell receptor beta chain is shown here with its context. The target antigen is unknown. The sample comes from a study of beta chain features in type 1 diabetes. The CDR3 has 14 amino acids. Germline loops: CDR1 SEHNR, CDR2 FQNEAQ (reference sequence). Trimming took 4 bases from V and 8 from J, leaving 17 bases between them. Findings and limits, study-wide: Compared with healthy donors, patients appeared to share more similar naive, central memory and regulatory TCRB repertoires. All four CD4+ subsets of Type 1 diabetes patients contained TCRB CDR3s that were moderately but significantly shorter.

The entirety of the isolated RNA underwent reverse transcription, so expressed TCRB transcripts were sequenced. TCRdb's copy holds only in-frame clones and misses some; the assay was immunoSEQ multiplex PCR. The repertoire holds 640,000 or so clones, with 10% to 15% as singletons. The V and J genes are TRBV7-9 and TRBJ1-2; no definite D call. This receptor was identified in a young man with type 1 diabetes. Sequenced: naive CD4+ T cells from blood. CDR3 nucleotide sequence: TGTGCCAGCAGCTCCGCCGGACGGGAGCGGGGCTACACCTTC. The encoded protein is CASSSAGRERGYTF.